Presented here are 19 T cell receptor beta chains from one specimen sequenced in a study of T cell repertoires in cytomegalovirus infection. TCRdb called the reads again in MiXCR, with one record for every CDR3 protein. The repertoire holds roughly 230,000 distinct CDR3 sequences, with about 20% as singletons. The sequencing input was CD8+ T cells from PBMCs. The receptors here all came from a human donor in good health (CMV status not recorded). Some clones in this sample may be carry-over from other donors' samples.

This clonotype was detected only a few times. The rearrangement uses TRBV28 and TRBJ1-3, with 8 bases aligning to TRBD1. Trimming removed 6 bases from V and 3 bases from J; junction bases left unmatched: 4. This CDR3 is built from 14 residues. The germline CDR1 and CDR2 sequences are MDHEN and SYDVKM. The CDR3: CASSYRGVGNTIYF. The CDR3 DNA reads TGTGCCAGCAGCTACAGGGGGGTTGGAAACACCATATATTTT.

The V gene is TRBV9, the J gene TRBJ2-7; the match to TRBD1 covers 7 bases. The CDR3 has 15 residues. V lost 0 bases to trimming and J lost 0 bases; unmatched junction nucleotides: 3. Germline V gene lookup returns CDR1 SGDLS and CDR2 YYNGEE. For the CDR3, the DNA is TGTGCCAGCAGCGTAGCTGGGGACAGCTCCTACGAGCAGTACTTC. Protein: CASSVAGDSSYEQYF.

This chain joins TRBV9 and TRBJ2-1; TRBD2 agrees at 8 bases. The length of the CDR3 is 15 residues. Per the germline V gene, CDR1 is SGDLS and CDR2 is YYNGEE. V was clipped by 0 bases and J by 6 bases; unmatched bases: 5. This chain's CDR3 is CASSVGSGVFNEQFF. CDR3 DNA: TGTGCCAGCAGCGTAGGTAGCGGGGTTTTCAATGAGCAGTTCTTC.

CDR3 coding DNA: TGCAGCGGACGGACAGGTCGGGGTGAAGCTTTCTTT. Translating gives CSGRTGRGEAFF. This chain connects TRBV29-1 to TRBJ1-1, with 7 nucleotides matching TRBD1. The CDR3 is 12 amino acids. Trimming at V came to 7 bases and at J to 7 bases, leaving 9 bases not matched to a gene. Germline V gives CDR1 SQVTM, CDR2 ANQGSEA.

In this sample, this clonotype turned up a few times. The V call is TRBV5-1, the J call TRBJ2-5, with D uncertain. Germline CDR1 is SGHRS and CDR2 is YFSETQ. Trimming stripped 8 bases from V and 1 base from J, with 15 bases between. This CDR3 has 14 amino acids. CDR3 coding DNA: TGCGCCAGTAGGTGGAACAAGCCCCAAGAGACCCAGTACTTC. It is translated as CASRWNKPQETQYF.

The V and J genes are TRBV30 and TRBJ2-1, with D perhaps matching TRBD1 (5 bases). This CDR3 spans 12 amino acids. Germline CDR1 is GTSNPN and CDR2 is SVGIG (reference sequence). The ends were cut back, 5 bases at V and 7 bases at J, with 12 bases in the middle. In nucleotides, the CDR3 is TGTGCCTGGCTTCAGGGTCGGAATGAGCAGTTCTTC. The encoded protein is CAWLQGRNEQFF.

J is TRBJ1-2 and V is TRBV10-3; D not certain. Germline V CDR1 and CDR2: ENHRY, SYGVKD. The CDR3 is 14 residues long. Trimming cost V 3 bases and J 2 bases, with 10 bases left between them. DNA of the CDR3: TGTGCCATCAGTGAACCCGACAAGAACTATGGCTACACCTTC. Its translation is CAISEPDKNYGYTF.

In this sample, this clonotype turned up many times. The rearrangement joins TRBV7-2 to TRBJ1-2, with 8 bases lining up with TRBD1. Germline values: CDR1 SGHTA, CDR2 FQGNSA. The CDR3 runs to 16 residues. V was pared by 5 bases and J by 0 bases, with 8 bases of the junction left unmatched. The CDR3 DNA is TGTGCCAGCAGCCGACAGGGGCCAGATGCTAACTATGGCTACACCTTC. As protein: CASSRQGPDANYGYTF.

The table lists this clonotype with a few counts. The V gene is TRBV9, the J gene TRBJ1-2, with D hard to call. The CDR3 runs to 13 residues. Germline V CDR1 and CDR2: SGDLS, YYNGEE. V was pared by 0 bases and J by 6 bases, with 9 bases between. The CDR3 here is CASSVAGQNGYTF. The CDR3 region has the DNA TGTGCCAGCAGCGTAGCTGGGCAGAATGGCTACACCTTC.

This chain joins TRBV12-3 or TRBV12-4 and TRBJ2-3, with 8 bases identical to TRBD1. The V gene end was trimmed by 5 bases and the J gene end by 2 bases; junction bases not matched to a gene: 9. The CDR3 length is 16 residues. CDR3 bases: TGTGCCAGCAGTAACCGACAGGGGTGGTCCACAGATACGCAGTATTTT. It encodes CASSNRQGWSTDTQYF.

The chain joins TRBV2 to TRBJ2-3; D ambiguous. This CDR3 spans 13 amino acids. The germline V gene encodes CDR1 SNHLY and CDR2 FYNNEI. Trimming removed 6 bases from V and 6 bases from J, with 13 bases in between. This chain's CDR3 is CASSGVGLDTQYF. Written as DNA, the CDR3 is TGTGCCAGCAGCGGTGTTGGGTTGGATACGCAGTATTTT.

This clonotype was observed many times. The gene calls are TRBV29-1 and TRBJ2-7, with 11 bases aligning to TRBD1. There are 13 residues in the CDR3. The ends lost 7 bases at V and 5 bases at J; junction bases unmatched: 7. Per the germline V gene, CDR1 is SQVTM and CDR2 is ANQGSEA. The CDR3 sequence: CSARTGGLDEQYF. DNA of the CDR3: TGCAGCGCCCGGACAGGGGGCCTCGACGAGCAGTACTTC.

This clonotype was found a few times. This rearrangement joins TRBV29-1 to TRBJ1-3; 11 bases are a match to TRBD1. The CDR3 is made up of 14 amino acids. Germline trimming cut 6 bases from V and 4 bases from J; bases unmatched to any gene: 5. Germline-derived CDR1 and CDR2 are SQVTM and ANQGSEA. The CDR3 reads CSVEDRGPGNTIYF. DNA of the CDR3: TGCAGCGTCGAGGACAGGGGGCCCGGAAACACCATATATTTT.

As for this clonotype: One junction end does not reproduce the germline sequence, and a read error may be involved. The CDR3 here is CSVRGSHTDTQYF. The CDR3 nucleotides are TGCAGTGTTAGAGGGTCCCACACAGATACGCAGTATTTT. V and J are TRBV20-1 and TRBJ2-3; D perhaps matches TRBD2 (5 bases). The CDR3 has 13 amino acids. CDR1 and CDR2 from the germline V gene are DFQATT and SNEGSKA (reference sequence).

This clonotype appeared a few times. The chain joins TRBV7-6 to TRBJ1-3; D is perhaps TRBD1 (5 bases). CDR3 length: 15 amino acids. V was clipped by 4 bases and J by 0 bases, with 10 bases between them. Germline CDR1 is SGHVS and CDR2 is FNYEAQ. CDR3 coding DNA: TGTGCCAGCAGCTGGGGGGTCTCCTCTGGAAACACCATATATTTT. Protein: CASSWGVSSGNTIYF.

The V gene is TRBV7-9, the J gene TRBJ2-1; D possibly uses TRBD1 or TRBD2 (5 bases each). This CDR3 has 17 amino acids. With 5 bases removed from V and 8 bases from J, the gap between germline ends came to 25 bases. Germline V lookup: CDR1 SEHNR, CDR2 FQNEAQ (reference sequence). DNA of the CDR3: TGTGCCAGCAGCCCACCCCGGGACCTTTGGGCACTCGATGAGCAGTTCTTC. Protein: CASSPPRDLWALDEQFF.

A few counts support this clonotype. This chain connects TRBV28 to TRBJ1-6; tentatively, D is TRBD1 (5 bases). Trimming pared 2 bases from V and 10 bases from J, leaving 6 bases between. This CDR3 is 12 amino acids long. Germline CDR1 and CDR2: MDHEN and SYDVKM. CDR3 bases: TGTGCCAGCAGTTTAGGGGACTCACCCCTCCACTTT. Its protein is CASSLGDSPLHF. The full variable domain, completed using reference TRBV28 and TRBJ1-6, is DVKVTQSSRYLVKRTGEKVFLECVQDMDHENMFWYRQDPGLGLRLIYFSYDVKMKEKGDIPEGYSVSREKKERFSLILESASTNQTSMYLCASSLGDSPLHFGNGTRLTVT.

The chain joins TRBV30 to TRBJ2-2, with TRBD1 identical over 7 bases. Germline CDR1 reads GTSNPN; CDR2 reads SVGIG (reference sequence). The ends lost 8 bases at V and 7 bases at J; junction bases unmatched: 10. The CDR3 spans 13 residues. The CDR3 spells CAIRTGEIGELFF. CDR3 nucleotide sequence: TGTGCCATCAGGACAGGAGAGATCGGGGAGCTGTTTTTT.

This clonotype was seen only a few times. CDR3 DNA sequence: TGTGCCAGCAGTCCCGCGGGGGATAATTCACCCCTCCACTTT. Its protein is CASSPAGDNSPLHF. The V call is TRBV28, the J call TRBJ1-6; tentatively, D is TRBD1 (5 bases). The length of the CDR3 is 14 residues. Trimming shortened V by 5 bases and J by 5 bases, and 10 bases separated the two germline ends. The germline gives CDR1 MDHEN, CDR2 SYDVKM.